Listed here are 30 T cell receptor beta chains from one sample, sequenced in a study of cytomegalovirus exposure and HLA in healthy donors. Researchers ran the PCR with 60 Vbeta and 13 Jbeta primers. TCRdb's copy holds only in-frame clones and misses some; the assay was immunoSEQ multiplex PCR. The sample holds about 150,000 clones, 65% to 85% seen once. The sample was PBMCs. The receptors shown here come from a man aged 25 to 40 in good health and CMV-seronegative.

This sequence joins TRBV11-2 and TRBJ2-6; D perhaps matches TRBD1 (6 bases). This CDR3 contains 17 residues. CDR1 and CDR2 (germline): SGHAT, FQNNGV. The V end was cut by 3 bases, the J end by 1 base, with 13 bases between. The CDR3 DNA reads TGTGCCAGCAGCTTCCGTCGCCAGGGGTCTGGGGCCAACGTCCTGACTTTC. Its translation: CASSFRRQGSGANVLTF.

The genes are TRBV18 and TRBJ2-1, with 7 bases aligning to TRBD2. Trimming took 5 bases from V and 0 from J; bases not matched to a gene: 10. The CDR3 covers 17 residues. The V gene's germline CDR1 is KGHSH and CDR2 LQKENI. CDR3: CASSAVGGTRSYNEQFF. CDR3 DNA: TGTGCCAGCTCAGCGGTCGGGGGGACTCGCTCCTACAATGAGCAGTTCTTC.

This rearrangement joins TRBV6-5 to TRBJ2-3, with 8 bases that match TRBD2. Germline V lookup: CDR1 MNHEY, CDR2 SVGAGI. The trim removed 2 bases at V and 2 bases at J, leaving 6 bases unmatched. The CDR3 has 16 residues. The DNA of the CDR3 is TGTGCCAGCAGTTACCGACAGCGGGGGTCCACAGATACGCAGTATTTT. Translation: CASSYRQRGSTDTQYF.

V and J are TRBV5-1 and TRBJ2-2; TRBD1 aligns across 9 bases. The junction had 9 bases not matched to a gene; V was cut back by 2 bases and J by 4 bases. Germline V gene sequence: CDR1 SGHRS, CDR2 YFSETQ. The CDR3 totals 17 residues. The DNA for the CDR3 is TGCGCCAGCAGCTTTCTACAGGGGGCCTCGGGCACCGGGGAGCTGTTTTTT. Translated, it gives CASSFLQGASGTGELFF.

CDR3 in DNA: TGTGCCAGTAGTTCTATATGGGCCACTGAAGCTTTCTTT. This codes for CASSSIWATEAFF. The rearrangement joins TRBV19 to TRBJ1-1; D remains unclear. CDR3 size: 13 residues. The germline gives CDR1 LNHDA, CDR2 SQIVND (reference sequence). Trimming left V 5 bases short and J 4 bases short, with 11 bases between.

This clone came up a few times. The genes are TRBV30 and TRBJ1-2; D is possibly TRBD1 (6 bases). The ends were cut back, 5 bases at V and 6 bases at J, with 19 bases in the middle. This CDR3 is built from 14 residues. From germline, CDR1 is GTSNPN and CDR2 SVGIG (reference sequence). The CDR3: CAWEVGSTGNGYTF. The CDR3 DNA sequence: TGTGCCTGGGAGGTAGGATCGACAGGAAATGGCTACACCTTC.

This chain links TRBV5-4 with TRBJ2-2; the match to TRBD1 covers 8 bases. In germline, CDR1 is SGHNT, CDR2 YYREEE (reference sequence). The CDR3 is 15 residues long. With V trimmed by 3 bases and J by 3 bases, 4 bases remained unmatched. CDR3 sequence reads: CASSSQGADTGELFF. The CDR3 region has the DNA TGTGCCAGCAGCTCCCAGGGGGCGGACACCGGGGAGCTGTTTTTT.

The genes are TRBV6-5 and TRBJ1-1; no firm D call. Germline V gene sequence: CDR1 MNHEY, CDR2 SVGAGI. The ends were cut back, 3 bases at V and 3 bases at J, with 8 bases in the middle. The CDR3 length is 13 residues. The CDR3 loop is CASSYLGHTEAFF. The DNA for the CDR3 is TGTGCCAGCAGTTATTTGGGCCACACTGAAGCTTTCTTT.

This rearrangement joins TRBV5-1 to TRBJ2-7; a possible D gene is TRBD1 (5 bases). CDR1 and CDR2 from the germline V gene are SGHRS and YFSETQ. Trimming pared 0 bases from V and 0 bases from J, leaving 7 bases between. The CDR3 extends over 14 amino acids. For the CDR3, the DNA is TGCGCCAGCAGCTTGGAGGGGCACTCCTACGAGCAGTACTTC. Protein sequence: CASSLEGHSYEQYF.

This clone was counted a few times. The CDR3: CASSIGAGRANTEAFF. The CDR3 coding sequence is TGTGCCAGTAGTATAGGCGCAGGGAGGGCGAACACTGAAGCTTTCTTT. The chain links TRBV19 to TRBJ1-1; a weak D match, TRBD1 (5 bases). CDR3 length equals 16 residues. V lost 1 base and J lost 1, with 13 bases in between. CDR1 and CDR2 (germline): LNHDA, SQIVND (reference sequence).

This clone was seen a few times. Other DNA sequences within the sample encode an identical CDR3. This rearrangement joins TRBV6-6 to TRBJ2-3, with a weak D call TRBD1 (5 bases). Germline V gene sequence: CDR1 MNHNY, CDR2 SVGAGI (reference sequence). The CDR3 is 15 residues long. V was trimmed by 2 bases and J by 0 bases, leaving 9 bases between them. The DNA of the CDR3 is TGTGCCAGCAGTTACGGGCAGGGCAGCACAGATACGCAGTATTTT. Translating gives CASSYGQGSTDTQYF.

The rearrangement links TRBV28 to TRBJ2-3; 8 bases map to TRBD1. CDR1 is MDHEN and CDR2 is SYDVKM in the germline V gene. The CDR3 runs 16 residues. V lost 6 bases and J lost 1; bases outside the gene matches: 9. The CDR3, as DNA: TGTGCCAGCAGCCGACCTCAGGGGGCAGGCACAGATACGCAGTATTTT. Its translation: CASSRPQGAGTDTQYF.

This clone has only a few counts. The CDR3 bases are TGCGCCAGCAGCCCCAGACAGAGCACAGATACGCAGTATTTT. Its translation: CASSPRQSTDTQYF. This chain uses TRBV4-1 with TRBJ2-3, with D maybe TRBD1 (5 bases). The germline V gene encodes CDR1 MGHRA and CDR2 YSYEKL. The V end was cut by 4 bases, the J end by 0 bases, with 8 bases between. CDR3 length equals 14 residues.

This rearrangement joins TRBV5-1 to TRBJ2-5; 7 bases match TRBD1. From germline, CDR1 is SGHRS and CDR2 YFSETQ. J was trimmed by 1 base and V by 2 bases; bases with no gene match: 8. This CDR3 has 16 residues. In nucleotides, the CDR3 is TGCGCCAGCAGCTTCCGGCCAGGGGGTCCCCAAGAGACCCAGTACTTC. Its protein is CASSFRPGGPQETQYF.

This clone was observed a single time. The rearrangement links TRBV7-9 to TRBJ2-1; TRBD2 aligns across 11 bases. V dropped 7 bases and J dropped 2; count of bases not matched to a gene: 4. CDR1 is SEHNR and CDR2 is FQNEAQ in the germline V gene (reference sequence). CDR3 size: 15 residues. The CDR3 protein is CASTTLAGAYNEQFF. The CDR3 DNA reads as TGTGCCAGCACCACACTAGCGGGGGCCTACAATGAGCAGTTCTTC.

The chain carries TRBV5-1 and TRBJ1-4, with 7 bases aligning to TRBD1. The CDR3 extends over 13 amino acids. Germline values: CDR1 SGHRS, CDR2 YFSETQ. J was trimmed by 8 bases and V by 0 bases; bases with no gene match: 1. The CDR3 sequence: CASSLGQGEKLFF. The CDR3 nucleotides read TGCGCCAGCAGCTTGGGACAGGGAGAAAAACTGTTTTTT.

The rearrangement links TRBV7-9 to TRBJ1-6; D remains unclear. The V gene lost 4 bases and the J gene lost 7 bases, with 5 bases spanning the gap. The CDR3 totals 12 residues. CDR1 and CDR2 from the germline V gene are SEHNR and FQNEAQ (reference sequence). CDR3 DNA sequence: TGTGCCAGCAGCTCCGGGAATTCACCCCTCCACTTT. This translates into CASSSGNSPLHF.

The V gene is TRBV5-1, the J gene TRBJ2-1, with TRBD2 matching 9 bases. CDR3 length: 15 amino acids. Germline assignment: CDR1 SGHRS and CDR2 YFSETQ. V trimming: 4 bases; J trimming: 9 bases; junction bases outside the gene matches: 11. This chain's CDR3 is CASSEPGLAFGEQFF. The CDR3 DNA reads as TGCGCCAGCAGCGAACCGGGACTAGCTTTTGGTGAGCAGTTCTTC. The entire variable domain, with the rest obtained from reference TRBV5-1 and TRBJ2-1, is as follows: KAGVTQTPRYLIKTRGQQVTLSCSPISGHRSVSWYQQTPGQGLQFLFEYFSETQRNKGNFPGRFSGRQFSNSRSEMNVSTLELGDSALYLCASSEPGLAFGEQFFGPGTRLTVL.

V usage is TRBV28 and J usage is TRBJ2-4, with D hard to call. Deletions cut 8 bases from V and 8 bases from J, with 10 bases between. In germline, CDR1 is MDHEN, CDR2 SYDVKM. The length of the CDR3 is 11 residues. The CDR3 loop reads CASRYEDIQYF. DNA for the CDR3: TGTGCCAGCCGATATGAGGACATTCAGTACTTC.

This chain connects TRBV6-1 to TRBJ1-1, with 9 nucleotides matching TRBD1. The CDR3 runs 16 residues. Germline V lookup: CDR1 MNHNS, CDR2 SASEGT. After removal of 1 base from V and 4 bases from J, the junction contained 7 bases not matched to a gene. CDR3 loop: CASSEVGQGLGTEAFF. The CDR3 nucleotides are TGTGCCAGCAGTGAAGTCGGACAGGGGTTGGGCACTGAAGCTTTCTTT.

The chain joins TRBV19 to TRBJ2-1; 9 nucleotides line up with TRBD2. V was pared by 3 bases and J by 4 bases, with 4 bases of the junction left unmatched. Per germline, CDR1 LNHDA and CDR2 SQIVND (reference sequence). The CDR3 length is 15 residues. CDR3 residues: CASSIMTSGYNEQFF. The DNA of the CDR3 is TGTGCCAGTAGTATTATGACTAGCGGATACAATGAGCAGTTCTTC. The full variable domain, rest sourced from reference TRBV19 and TRBJ2-1, is DGGITQSPKYLFRKEGQNVTLSCEQNLNHDAMYWYRQDPGQGLRLIYYSQIVNDFQKGDIAEGYSVSREKKESFPLTVTSAQKNPTAFYLCASSIMTSGYNEQFFGPGTRLTVL.

J is TRBJ2-5 and V is TRBV5-1; D gene uncertain. The J call may be wrong; the DNA end is better matched by TRBJ2-7. Germline CDR1 is SGHRS and CDR2 is YFSETQ. The CDR3 consists of 13 residues. This CDR3 reads CASSLNSAYEQYF. The CDR3 nucleotides read TGCGCCAGCAGCTTAAACAGTGCCTACGAGCAGTACTTC.

The chain carries TRBV7-8 and TRBJ2-3; D gene ambiguous. The V gene lost 1 base and the J gene lost 5 bases, with 4 bases spanning the gap. This CDR3 is built from 12 residues. CDR1 and CDR2 (germline): SGHVS, FQNEAQ. The DNA for the CDR3 is TGTGCCAGCAGCTTAGGCGAAGATACGCAGTATTTT. The encoded protein is CASSLGEDTQYF.

The CDR3 region has the DNA TGTGCCAGCAGCTTACCTGGGGCGGGAGGGAACAATGAGCAGTTCTTC. Translation gives CASSLPGAGGNNEQFF. The chain uses TRBV11-3 and TRBJ2-1; TRBD2 matches 9 bases. V gave up 2 bases and J gave up 5 bases; unmatched junction bases: 7. Looked up from germline, CDR1 is SGHNT and CDR2 is YENEEA. CDR3 length: 16 residues.

The chain combines TRBV10-3 with TRBJ1-2; TRBD1 agrees at 9 bases. There are 15 residues in the CDR3. V shed 2 bases and J 8 bases; nucleotides not matched to a gene: 9. Germline CDR1 ENHRY, CDR2 SYGVKD. CDR3 DNA sequence: TGTGCCATCAGTGAGCCGGGACAGGGATTTAGGGGCTACACCTTC. This codes for CAISEPGQGFRGYTF.

J is TRBJ2-7 and V is TRBV19; 8 bases align to TRBD1. The CDR3 runs to 15 residues. The ends lost 2 bases at V and 0 bases at J; junction bases unmatched: 3. Germline CDR1 and CDR2: LNHDA and SQIVND (reference sequence). The CDR3 is CASSIPGQASYEQYF. The DNA for the CDR3 is TGTGCCAGTAGTATACCGGGACAGGCCTCCTACGAGCAGTACTTC.

In its sample, this clone was seen once. J is TRBJ2-7 and V is TRBV23-1, with 10 positions matching TRBD2. TRBV23-1 is filed as an ORF, its function uncertain. With 4 bases clipped from V and 12 bases from J, the junction kept 6 bases outside the gene matches. CDR3 length equals 12 residues. The CDR3 protein is CASSPGLAIGYF. For the CDR3, the DNA is TGCGCCAGCAGTCCGGGACTAGCGATTGGGTACTTC.

This clone was detected ten times or more. The J gene is TRBJ1-5, the V gene TRBV6-5; D call uncertain. The CDR3 is 13 amino acids. Trimming shortened V by 2 bases and J by 9 bases, and 11 bases separated the two germline ends. Looked up from germline, CDR1 is MNHEY and CDR2 is SVGAGI. CDR3 sequence (DNA): TGTGCCAGCAGTTACACACCTGGTCCGCCCCAGCATTTT. This codes for CASSYTPGPPQHF.

This sequence joins TRBV5-8 and TRBJ2-1; 12 bases are shared with TRBD2. Germline V lookup: CDR1 SGHTS, CDR2 YDEGEE. The CDR3 has 13 amino acids. V shed 0 bases, J shed 14 bases, and the junction held 3 bases outside the gene matches. The CDR3 loop reads CASSLVTSGSKFF. The CDR3 coding sequence is TGTGCCAGCAGCTTGGTGACTAGCGGGAGTAAGTTCTTC.

This chain uses TRBV6-5 with TRBJ1-5, with D possibly being TRBD1 (6 bases). Germline CDR1 is MNHEY and CDR2 is SVGAGI. The CDR3 is 14 residues long. V shed 4 bases and J shed 6 bases, with 13 bases lying between them. CDR3 in amino acids: CASSSVQGTQPQHF. In DNA form, the CDR3 reads TGTGCCAGCAGTTCCGTACAGGGCACTCAGCCCCAGCATTTT.